A single T cell receptor (beta chain) is shown here with its context. What it binds is not known. CDR3 length: 15 amino acids. Germline CDR1 is SGHVS and CDR2 is FQNEAQ. Trimming cost V 6 bases and J 4 bases; bases outside gene matches: 6. Described treatment: oral pan-JAK inhibitor, 5-10 mg twice daily. Following RNA extraction, reverse transcription yielded cDNA that acted as the sequencing template. Only in-frame clones appear in the TCRdb table, and some are missing; sequencing was by immunoSEQ multiplex PCR. Counted here are some 110,000 clones, about 59% occurring once; the ten biggest clones make up more than 9%. This entry belongs to a study of CD8+ T cells in alopecia areata. General study points: Scalp clonality, together with expanded CD8+ clones among the top 100, fell significantly with tofacitinib.

The sequences come from CD8+ T cells sorted from blood, collected at week 24, from a patient treated with tofacitinib. This chain connects TRBV7-8 to TRBJ2-1; 10 nucleotides line up with TRBD2. This receptor was obtained from a human donor with alopecia areata. Here the CDR3 reads CASRLTSGVYNEQFF. CDR3 DNA sequence: TGTGCCAGCAGACTTACTAGCGGGGTGTACAATGAGCAGTTCTTC.